This passage covers 30 T cell receptor beta chains from one sample sequenced in a study of shared clonotypes between healthy human individuals. Sequenced by immunoSEQ multiplex PCR; TCRdb stores in-frame clones only, minus some. The data show 2 million to 2.5 million clones, roughly 90% seen once. What was sequenced was naive CD4+ T cells from PBMCs. Subset described: CD45RA+ positively selected. The receptors originated from a man aged 18 to 30 in good health. Some clones in this sample may be carry-over from other donors' samples.

The rearrangement joins TRBV5-6 to TRBJ2-1; the match to TRBD2 covers 13 bases. CDR1 and CDR2 from the germline V gene are SGHDT and YYEEEE. This CDR3 contains 16 residues. V was pared by 4 bases and J by 9 bases, with 10 bases of the junction left unmatched. The CDR3 protein is CASSTWTSGSWTEQFF. In nucleotides, the CDR3 is TGTGCCAGCAGCACTTGGACTAGCGGGAGTTGGACTGAGCAGTTCTTC.

A single count supports this clone. The rearrangement links TRBV6-4 to TRBJ2-1; TRBD2 agrees at 7 bases. Trimming at V came to 1 base and at J to 3 bases, leaving 6 bases not matched to a gene. The V gene's germline CDR1 is MRHNA and CDR2 SNTAGT. The CDR3 has 16 amino acids. CDR3 sequence (DNA): TGTGCCAGCAGTGACTACCCAGGCGGGGGCTACAATGAGCAGTTCTTC. It encodes CASSDYPGGGYNEQFF.

V and J are TRBV11-1 and TRBJ1-1, with 7 bases fitting TRBD1. The CDR3 runs to 14 residues. V lost 4 bases and J lost 7; bases outside the gene matches: 9. The germline V gene has CDR1 SGHAT and CDR2 FQDESV (reference sequence). CDR3 protein: CASSSRIGTDEAFF. In DNA form, the CDR3 reads TGTGCCAGCAGCTCCCGGATTGGGACAGATGAAGCTTTCTTT.

The rearrangement joins TRBV6-5 to TRBJ2-7; perhaps TRBD1 as D (6 bases). This CDR3 is 15 amino acids long. Germline V gene lookup returns CDR1 MNHEY and CDR2 SVGAGI. The V and J ends lost 0 bases and 4 bases respectively, with 13 bases between them. CDR3 DNA: TGTGCCAGCAGTTACTCGATATGGGGGACATACGAGCAGTACTTC. Translating gives CASSYSIWGTYEQYF.

The chain couples TRBV5-4 to TRBJ1-2; perhaps TRBD1 as D (5 bases). Germline assignment: CDR1 SGHNT and CDR2 YYREEE (reference sequence). V lost 0 bases and J 2 bases, leaving 14 bases between the germline ends. The CDR3 consists of 16 residues. CDR3: CASSLAGGYSNYGYTF. In DNA, the CDR3 is TGTGCCAGCAGCTTGGCCGGGGGATATTCCAACTATGGCTACACCTTC.

The genes are TRBV7-2 and TRBJ2-7; D might be TRBD2 (7 bases). CDR3 length equals 15 residues. V dropped 1 base and J dropped 5 bases, with 15 bases sitting between them. Germline V gene sequence: CDR1 SGHTA, CDR2 FQGNSA. The CDR3 DNA reads TGTGCCAGCAGCTTAGGAGGGCAGGGGAGGGACGAGCAGTACTTC. Protein: CASSLGGQGRDEQYF.

The chain carries TRBV5-1 and TRBJ1-1; tentative D call: TRBD1 (5 bases). The V gene's germline CDR1 is SGHRS and CDR2 YFSETQ. There are 14 residues in the CDR3. V was trimmed by 4 bases and J by 2 bases, leaving 12 bases between them. The CDR3 loop is CASSVDSANTEAFF. The DNA of the CDR3 is TGCGCCAGCAGCGTCGACAGTGCCAACACTGAAGCTTTCTTT.

This chain joins TRBV28 and TRBJ1-4, with 10 bases aligning to TRBD1. The V and J ends lost 5 bases and 7 bases, in that order; junction bases with no gene match: 4. This CDR3 is built from 14 residues. The V gene's germline CDR1 is MDHEN and CDR2 SYDVKM. For the CDR3, the DNA is TGTGCCAGCAGTCCCGGGACAGGGGTTGAAAAACTGTTTTTT. Translating it yields CASSPGTGVEKLFF.

The CDR3 is CASSRQMRQEKLFF. For the CDR3, the DNA is TGTGCCAGCAGTCGACAGATGCGCCAAGAAAAACTGTTTTTT. The chain joins TRBV6-5 to TRBJ1-4; D possibly corresponds to TRBD1 (5 bases). The CDR3 spans 14 residues. V gave up 5 bases and J gave up 8 bases, with 15 bases separating them. Germline-derived CDR1 and CDR2 are MNHEY and SVGAGI.

CDR3 amino acids: CASSPKSSGVSDTQYF. The CDR3 DNA reads as TGTGCCAGCAGCCCGAAGTCTAGCGGGGTCTCGGATACGCAGTATTTT. The chain uses TRBV7-2 and TRBJ2-3, with 9 bases lining up with TRBD2. Trimming cost V 5 bases and J 6 bases; bases outside gene matches: 12. CDR1 SGHTA and CDR2 FQGNSA come from the germline V gene. There are 16 residues in the CDR3.

The rearrangement uses TRBV4-1 and TRBJ1-4, with D possibly being TRBD1 (5 bases). The length of the CDR3 is 18 residues. V lost 1 base to trimming and J lost 5 bases, with 20 bases between them. CDR1 is MGHRA and CDR2 is YSYEKL in the germline V gene. The CDR3 region has the DNA TGCGCCAGCAGCCAAGTAATCTCTTTCAGGGTAGGGAATGAAAAACTGTTTTTT. Translated, it gives CASSQVISFRVGNEKLFF.

The DNA for the CDR3 is TGTGCCAGCAGTCGTGTTTACAGGGATAATCAGCCCCAGCATTTT. Its protein product is CASSRVYRDNQPQHF. The chain is built from TRBV6-1 and TRBJ1-5; D might be TRBD1 (6 bases). Germline lookup yields CDR1 MNHNS and CDR2 SASEGT. Between the trimmed V and J ends, which lost 5 bases and 4 bases, there was a span of 15 bases. This CDR3 is built from 15 residues.

The rearrangement uses TRBV28 and TRBJ2-1; TRBD2 aligns across 12 bases. This CDR3 has 17 amino acids. V lost 2 bases and J lost 4; bases outside the gene matches: 6. Germline CDR1 reads MDHEN; CDR2 reads SYDVKM. The CDR3 DNA follows: TGTGCCAGCAGTTTAGCTAGACTAGCGGGGGCATACAATGAGCAGTTCTTC. Its protein is CASSLARLAGAYNEQFF.

The chain links TRBV29-1 to TRBJ1-3, with D maybe TRBD1 (5 bases). The V gene's germline CDR1 is SQVTM and CDR2 ANQGSEA. The CDR3 covers 17 residues. The ends were cut back, 1 base at V and 1 base at J, with 17 bases in the middle. The DNA for the CDR3 is TGCAGCGTTGAAGGGGGCCAAGCCGACTTTTCTGGAAACACCATATATTTT. As protein: CSVEGGQADFSGNTIYF.

This clone has just one count. J is TRBJ1-2 and V is TRBV7-2, with 9 bases aligning to TRBD1. V was pared by 3 bases and J by 8 bases, with 10 bases of the junction left unmatched. The CDR3 sequence is 15 residues long. The V gene's germline CDR1 is SGHTA and CDR2 FQGNSA. The CDR3 protein is CASSFTGTGNAGYTF. CDR3 coding DNA: TGTGCCAGCAGCTTCACCGGGACAGGGAATGCGGGCTACACCTTC.

The chain is built from TRBV21-1 and TRBJ1-2; TRBD1, as called in the table, went unchecked against the DNA. TRBV21-1 is a documented pseudogene. The CDR3 totals 15 residues. CDR3: CASSLPGGARDGYTF. The CDR3 nucleotides read TGTGCCAGCAGCCTACCAGGGGGCGCGAGGGATGGCTACACCTTC.

The chain employs TRBV25-1 and TRBJ1-1, with 8 bases that match TRBD1. After removal of 4 bases from V and 5 bases from J, the junction contained 6 bases not matched to a gene. Looked up from germline, CDR1 is MGHDK and CDR2 is SYGVNS. The CDR3 sequence is 14 residues long. The CDR3 spells CASSGDRWRTEAFF. The DNA for the CDR3 is TGTGCCAGCAGTGGGGACAGGTGGAGGACTGAAGCTTTCTTT. The complete variable domain, with remaining parts taken from reference TRBV25-1 and TRBJ1-1, reads EADIYQTPRYLVIGTGKKITLECSQTMGHDKMYWYQQDPGMELHLIHYSYGVNSTEKGDLSSESTVSRIRTEHFPLTLESARPSHTSQYLCASSGDRWRTEAFFGQGTRLTVV.

CDR3 in amino acids: CASRPPGSTDTQYF. DNA of the CDR3: TGCGCCAGCAGGCCGCCAGGGAGTACAGATACGCAGTATTTT. V gene TRBV10-2 combines with J gene TRBJ2-3; D could derive from TRBD1 or TRBD2 (5 bases each). The CDR3 is 14 residues long. V dropped 6 bases and J dropped 3 bases, with 13 bases sitting between them. Germline assignment: CDR1 WSHSY and CDR2 SAAADI.

V and J are TRBV29-1 and TRBJ2-7; 8 bases fit TRBD1. Germline V CDR1 and CDR2: SQVTM, ANQGSEA. The CDR3 spans 13 residues. Unmatched junction bases numbered 11, after V lost 4 bases and J lost 9 bases. As DNA, the CDR3 is TGCAGCGTTGTCGGACAGGGCCCGAAGGGGCAGTACTTC. Protein: CSVVGQGPKGQYF.

This sequence joins TRBV5-1 and TRBJ2-1; D gene ambiguous. Trimming removed 4 bases from V and 0 bases from J, with 11 bases in between. This CDR3 has 15 residues. Germline V gives CDR1 SGHRS, CDR2 YFSETQ. The DNA for the CDR3 is TGCGCCAGCAGCAGAGACGACCCCTCCTACAATGAGCAGTTCTTC. This sequence encodes CASSRDDPSYNEQFF.

CDR3 region: CSVGLQGGEQYF. The CDR3 DNA reads as TGCAGCGTTGGGCTCCAGGGGGGCGAGCAGTACTTC. The chain carries TRBV29-1 and TRBJ2-7, with D perhaps TRBD1 (7 bases). The CDR3 runs to 12 residues. V lost 4 bases and J lost 6, with 13 bases in between. Germline assignment: CDR1 SQVTM and CDR2 ANQGSEA.

V is TRBV6-6 and J is TRBJ2-7; perhaps TRBD2 as D (6 bases). Trimming removed 11 bases from V and 0 bases from J, with 14 bases in between. Germline loops: CDR1 MNHNY, CDR2 SVGAGI (reference sequence). The CDR3 has 13 residues. The CDR3 coding sequence is TGTGCCGCCACTGACGGGGGCTCCTACGAGCAGTACTTC. Its translation: CAATDGGSYEQYF.

The chain couples TRBV28 to TRBJ2-7, with a tentative D call TRBD1 (5 bases). Trimming left V 7 bases short and J 3 bases short, with 10 bases between. Germline CDR1 MDHEN, CDR2 SYDVKM. CDR3 length equals 12 residues. The CDR3 DNA follows: TGTGCCAGCAAAAGGGGTCTCTACGAGCAGTACTTC. This codes for CASKRGLYEQYF.

This sequence joins TRBV28 and TRBJ2-1; 12 nucleotides agree with TRBD2. The CDR3 consists of 15 residues. Trimming at V came to 5 bases and at J to 8 bases, leaving 7 bases not matched to a gene. Germline V lookup: CDR1 MDHEN, CDR2 SYDVKM. The CDR3 bases are TGTGCCAGCAGTCCTCTAGCGGGAGGGTCTGATGAGCAGTTCTTC. Residues: CASSPLAGGSDEQFF.

J is TRBJ1-4 and V is TRBV19; D is perhaps TRBD1 (5 bases). The CDR3 runs 13 residues. Germline lookup yields CDR1 LNHDA and CDR2 SQIVND (reference sequence). Trimming took off 1 base at V and 8 bases at J, with 8 bases between the two ends. The CDR3 loop reads CASSIVRGEKLFF. In nucleotides, the CDR3 is TGTGCCAGTAGTATAGTAAGGGGCGAAAAACTGTTTTTT.

This chain uses TRBV5-3 with TRBJ1-5, with TRBD1 matching 9 bases. TRBV5-3 is an ORF for which the function is uncertain. The CDR3 is made up of 17 amino acids. J was trimmed by 2 bases and V by 0 bases; bases with no gene match: 6. The CDR3 DNA sequence: TGTGCCAGAAGCTTGGGGACAGGGGATTACGGCAATCAGCCCCAGCATTTT. This sequence encodes CARSLGTGDYGNQPQHF.

J is TRBJ2-3 and V is TRBV7-9, with 8 bases aligning to TRBD2. This CDR3 is 16 amino acids long. Per the germline V gene, CDR1 is SEHNR and CDR2 is FQNEAQ (reference sequence). The V segment lost 4 bases and the J segment 6 bases; nucleotides outside the gene matches: 12. CDR3 sequence reads: CASSSSGGDVSDTQYF. CDR3 nucleotides: TGTGCCAGCAGCTCCTCGGGAGGGGATGTCTCCGATACGCAGTATTTT.

The chain employs TRBV9 and TRBJ2-1; 13 nucleotides align to TRBD2. CDR3 size: 14 residues. V dropped 3 bases and J dropped 9; count of bases not matched to a gene: 3. Germline lookup yields CDR1 SGDLS and CDR2 YYNGEE. Here the CDR3 reads CASSATSGRPEQFF. CDR3 in DNA: TGTGCCAGCAGCGCGACTAGCGGGAGGCCTGAGCAGTTCTTC.

V is TRBV5-1 and J is TRBJ2-7; no definite D call. V shed 0 bases and J shed 0 bases, with 10 bases lying between them. The CDR3 is 15 amino acids. The germline V gene encodes CDR1 SGHRS and CDR2 YFSETQ. The CDR3 DNA sequence: TGCGCCAGCAGCTTGGTGCCGATTAGCTCCTACGAGCAGTACTTC. Translated: CASSLVPISSYEQYF.

The rearrangement links TRBV11-1 to TRBJ2-7; D not resolved. From germline, CDR1 is SGHAT and CDR2 FQDESV (reference sequence). V was pared by 7 bases and J by 7 bases, with 17 bases between. The CDR3 runs to 13 residues. This CDR3 is CASTKGRDWEQYF. The CDR3 DNA reads as TGTGCCAGCACCAAGGGCAGAGATTGGGAGCAGTACTTC.